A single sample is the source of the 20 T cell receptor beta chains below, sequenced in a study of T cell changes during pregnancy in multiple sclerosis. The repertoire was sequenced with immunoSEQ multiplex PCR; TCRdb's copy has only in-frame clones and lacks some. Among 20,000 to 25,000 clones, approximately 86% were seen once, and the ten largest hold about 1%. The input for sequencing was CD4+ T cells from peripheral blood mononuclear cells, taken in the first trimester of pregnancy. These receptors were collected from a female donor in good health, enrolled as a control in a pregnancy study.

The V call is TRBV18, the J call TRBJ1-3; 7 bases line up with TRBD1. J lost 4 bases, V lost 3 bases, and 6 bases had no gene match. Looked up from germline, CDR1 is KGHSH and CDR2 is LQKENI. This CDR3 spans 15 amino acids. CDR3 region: CASSPRTGSGNTIYF. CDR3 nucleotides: TGTGCCAGCTCACCGAGGACAGGTTCCGGAAACACCATATATTTT.

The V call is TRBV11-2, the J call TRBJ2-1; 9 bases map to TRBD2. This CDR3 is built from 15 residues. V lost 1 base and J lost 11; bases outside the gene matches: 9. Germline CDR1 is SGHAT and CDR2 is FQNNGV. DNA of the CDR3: TGTGCCAGCAGCTTAGTAGGGAGCGGGGGGAATAAGCAGTTCTTC. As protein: CASSLVGSGGNKQFF.

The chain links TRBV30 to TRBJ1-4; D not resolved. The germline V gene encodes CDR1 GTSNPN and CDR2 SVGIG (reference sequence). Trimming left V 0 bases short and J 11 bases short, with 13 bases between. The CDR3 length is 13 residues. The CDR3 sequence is CAWSVQQQTKLFF. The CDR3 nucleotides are TGTGCCTGGAGTGTACAGCAGCAAACGAAACTGTTTTTT.

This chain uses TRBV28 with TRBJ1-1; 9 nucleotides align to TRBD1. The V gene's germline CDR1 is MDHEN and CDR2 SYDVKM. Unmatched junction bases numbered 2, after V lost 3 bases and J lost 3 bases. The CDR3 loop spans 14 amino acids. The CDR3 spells CASSLTGGHTEAFF. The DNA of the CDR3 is TGTGCCAGCAGTTTGACAGGGGGGCACACTGAAGCTTTCTTT.

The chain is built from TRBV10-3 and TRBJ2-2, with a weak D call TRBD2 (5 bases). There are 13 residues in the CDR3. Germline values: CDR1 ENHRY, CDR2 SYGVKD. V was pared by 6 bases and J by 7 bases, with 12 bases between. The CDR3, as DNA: TGTGCCATCAGCGCCCGGGATGACGGGGAGCTGTTTTTT. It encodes CAISARDDGELFF.

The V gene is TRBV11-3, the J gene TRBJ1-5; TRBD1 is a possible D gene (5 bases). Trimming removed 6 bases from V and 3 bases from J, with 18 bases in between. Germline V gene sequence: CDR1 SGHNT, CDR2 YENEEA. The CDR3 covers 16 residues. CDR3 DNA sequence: TGTGCCAGCAGTACGACAGTACCTGAAGACAATCAGCCCCAGCATTTT. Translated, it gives CASSTTVPEDNQPQHF.

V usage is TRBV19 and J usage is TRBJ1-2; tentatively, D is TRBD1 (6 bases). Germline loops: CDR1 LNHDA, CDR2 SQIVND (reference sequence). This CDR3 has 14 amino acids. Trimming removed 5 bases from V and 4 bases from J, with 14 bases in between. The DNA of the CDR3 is TGTGCCAGTAGTCATACTACAGGGTTCTATGGCTACACCTTC. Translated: CASSHTTGFYGYTF.

CDR3 in DNA: TGTGCCAGCAGCGTAGGCGGGAGGACAGGCCTCCACTATGGCTACACCTTC. As protein: CASSVGGRTGLHYGYTF. The chain combines TRBV9 with TRBJ1-2, with 7 bases identical to TRBD1. Losses at the gene ends were 0 bases for V and 3 bases for J; bases not matched to a gene: 11. Germline V gene lookup returns CDR1 SGDLS and CDR2 YYNGEE. This CDR3 contains 17 residues.

This CDR3 reads CASRDRAKPGQPQHF. DNA of the CDR3: TGTGCCAGCAGGGACAGGGCGAAACCTGGGCAGCCCCAGCATTTT. The chain uses TRBV27 and TRBJ1-5; 8 nucleotides match TRBD1. Per the germline V gene, CDR1 is MNHEY and CDR2 is SMNVEV (reference sequence). This CDR3 has 15 amino acids. With 6 bases clipped from V and 7 bases from J, the junction kept 11 bases outside the gene matches.

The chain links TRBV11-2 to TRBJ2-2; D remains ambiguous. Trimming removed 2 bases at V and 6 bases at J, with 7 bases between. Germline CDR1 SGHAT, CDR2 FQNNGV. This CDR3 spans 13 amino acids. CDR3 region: CASSLLASGELFF. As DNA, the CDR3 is TGTGCCAGCAGCTTACTGGCATCCGGGGAGCTGTTTTTT.

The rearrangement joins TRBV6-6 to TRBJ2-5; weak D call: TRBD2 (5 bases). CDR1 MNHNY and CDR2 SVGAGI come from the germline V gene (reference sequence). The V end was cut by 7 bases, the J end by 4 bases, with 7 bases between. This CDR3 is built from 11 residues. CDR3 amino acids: CASNSVETQYF. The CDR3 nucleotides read TGTGCCAGCAATAGCGTAGAGACCCAGTACTTC.

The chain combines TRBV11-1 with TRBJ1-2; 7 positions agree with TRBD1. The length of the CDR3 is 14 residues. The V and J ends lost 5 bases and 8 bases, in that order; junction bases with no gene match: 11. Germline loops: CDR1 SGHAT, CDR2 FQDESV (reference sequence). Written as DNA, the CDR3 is TGTGCCAGCAGCCGGACAGGCCGATCGGGGGGCTACACCTTC. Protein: CASSRTGRSGGYTF.

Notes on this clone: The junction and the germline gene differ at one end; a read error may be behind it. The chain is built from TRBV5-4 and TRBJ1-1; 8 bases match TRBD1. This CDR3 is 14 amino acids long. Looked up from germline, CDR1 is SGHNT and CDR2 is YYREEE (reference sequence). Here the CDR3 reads CASSLGQVWTEAFF. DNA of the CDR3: TGTGCCAGCAGTTTGGGACAGGTTTGGACTGAAGCTTTCTTT.

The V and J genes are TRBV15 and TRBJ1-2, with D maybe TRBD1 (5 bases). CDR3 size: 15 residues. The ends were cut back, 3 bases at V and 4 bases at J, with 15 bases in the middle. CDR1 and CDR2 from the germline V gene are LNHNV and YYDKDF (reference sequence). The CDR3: CATSSTGGTTYGYTF. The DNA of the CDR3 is TGTGCCACCAGCAGCACGGGGGGGACGACCTATGGCTACACCTTC.

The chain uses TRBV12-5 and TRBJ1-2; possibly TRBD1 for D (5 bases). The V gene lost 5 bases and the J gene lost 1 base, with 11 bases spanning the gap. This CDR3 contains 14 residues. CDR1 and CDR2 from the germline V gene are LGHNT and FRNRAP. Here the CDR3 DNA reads TGTGCTAGTGGTGACTGGGGGGGTAACTATGGCTACACCTTC. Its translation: CASGDWGGNYGYTF.

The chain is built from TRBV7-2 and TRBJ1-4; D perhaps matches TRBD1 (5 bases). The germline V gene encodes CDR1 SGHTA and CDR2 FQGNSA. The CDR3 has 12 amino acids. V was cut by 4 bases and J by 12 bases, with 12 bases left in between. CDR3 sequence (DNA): TGTGCCAGCAGCTCCAACAGGAGGGAACTGTTTTTT. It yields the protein CASSSNRRELFF.

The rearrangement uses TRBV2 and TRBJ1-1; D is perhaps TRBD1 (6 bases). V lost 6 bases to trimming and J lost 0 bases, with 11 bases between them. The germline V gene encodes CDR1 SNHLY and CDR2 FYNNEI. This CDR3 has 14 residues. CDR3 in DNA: TGTGCCAGCAGGAATGGGGGCATGAACACTGAAGCTTTCTTT. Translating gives CASRNGGMNTEAFF.

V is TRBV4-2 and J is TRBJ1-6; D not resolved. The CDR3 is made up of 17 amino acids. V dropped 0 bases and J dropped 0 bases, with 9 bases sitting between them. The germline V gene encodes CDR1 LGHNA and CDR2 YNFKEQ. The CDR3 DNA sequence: TGTGCCAGCAGCCAAGATCAGGCAGACTCCTATAATTCACCCCTCCACTTT. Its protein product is CASSQDQADSYNSPLHF.

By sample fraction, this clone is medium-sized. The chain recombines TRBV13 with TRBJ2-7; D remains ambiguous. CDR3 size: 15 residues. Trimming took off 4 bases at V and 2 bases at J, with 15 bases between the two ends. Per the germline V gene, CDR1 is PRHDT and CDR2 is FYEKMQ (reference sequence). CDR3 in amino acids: CASSSSWAAAYEQYF. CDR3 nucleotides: TGTGCCAGCAGCTCCTCATGGGCAGCTGCCTACGAGCAGTACTTC.

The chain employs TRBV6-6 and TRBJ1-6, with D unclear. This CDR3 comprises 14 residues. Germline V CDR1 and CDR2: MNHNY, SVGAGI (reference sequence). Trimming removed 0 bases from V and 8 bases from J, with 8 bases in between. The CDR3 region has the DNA TGTGCCAGCAGTTACTCCCGCCCAGATTCACCCCTCCACTTT. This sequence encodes CASSYSRPDSPLHF.